The next 2 T cell receptor beta chains were all read from a single sample in a study of beta chain features in type 1 diabetes. The study reverse transcribed the entire isolated RNA, so it sequenced expressed TCRB transcripts. Profiling relied on immunoSEQ multiplex PCR, and the TCRdb table lists in-frame clones only, not all of them. The data show 900,000 or so clones, with 15% to 20% seen just once and 0.02% to 0.025% held by the top ten. Sequenced material: naive CD4+ T cells from blood. Every receptor here comes from a woman aged 18-29 years in good health.

With respect to this clone: The junction departs from the called germline gene at one end, perhaps through a read error. The gene calls are TRBV5-4 and TRBJ2-5; perhaps TRBD1 as D (5 bases). This CDR3 contains 15 residues. The germline V gene encodes CDR1 SGHNT and CDR2 YYREEE (reference sequence). CDR3 in amino acids: CASSLQVQGQETQYF. The CDR3 DNA is TGCGCCAGCAGCCTACAAGTGCAGGGCCAAGAGACCCAGTACTTC.

The chain links TRBV6-5 to TRBJ2-7, with D tentatively TRBD1 or TRBD2 (6 bases each). Trimming stripped 4 bases from V and 1 base from J, with 14 bases between. CDR1 MNHEY and CDR2 SVGAGI come from the germline V gene. The CDR3 has 15 residues. This CDR3 reads CASSFTGTSSYEQYF. In DNA form, the CDR3 reads TGTGCCAGCAGTTTCACAGGGACTTCATCCTACGAGCAGTACTTC.